This T cell receptor (beta chain) was sequenced during a study of beta chain features in type 1 diabetes. The CDR3 totals 14 residues. The germline V gene encodes CDR1 SGHTA and CDR2 FQGNSA. Trimming cost V 3 bases and J 4 bases, with 9 bases left between them. The investigators reverse transcribed all of the isolated RNA, so they sequenced expressed TCRB transcripts. Assay: immunoSEQ multiplex PCR; the TCRdb copy retains only in-frame clones and omits some. The table includes fewer than 900,000 clones, 17% detected once. The sequence was obtained from a woman under 30 in good health. The sample taken for sequencing was naive CD4+ T cells from blood. This chain joins TRBV7-2 and TRBJ1-4, with D possibly TRBD1 on 5 matching bases. The chain's CDR3 is CASSFDRNNEKLFF. In nucleotides, the CDR3 is TGTGCCAGCAGCTTTGACAGAAATAATGAAAAACTGTTTTTT.